The clone carrying this TCR beta chain was observed at least ten times. Its specificity is not known. This entry comes from a study of naive and memory T cell subsets. Study results and limitations: In CD4 and CD8 cells, diversity dropped from naive through EMRA. Over 95% of naive TCR sequences appeared only once after error correction, unlike memory subsets.

An equimolar mix of two oligonucleotides served as the beta constant-region primer for TRBC1 and TRBC2. The ligated cDNA underwent four PCR rounds using SP2 and nested alpha and beta constant-region primers. Ligation attached a single-stranded oligonucleotide with a 12-nucleotide UMI and the SP2 primer to the cDNA 3' end. From the UMI-ligation and nested PCR reads, TCRdb called clonotypes with MiXCR, one entry per CDR3 protein. The data show some 110,000 distinct CDR3 sequences, with just over 35% seen just once and approximately 0.9% held by the top ten. The TCR comes from a human donor in good health. The sequencing input was central memory CD4+ T cells from blood.

The CDR3 DNA follows: TGTGCCATCAGTGAGGGGGTAACAGATACGCAGTATTTT. Its translation: CAISEGVTDTQYF. The chain has TRBV10-3 and TRBJ2-3; no clear D. Germline assignment: CDR1 ENHRY and CDR2 SYGVKD. V dropped 2 bases and J dropped 3 bases, with 6 bases sitting between them. The CDR3 length is 13 residues.